Below are 27 T cell receptor beta chains sequenced from a single sample in a study of vaccination and CD4 T cells after COVID-19. Antigens of these TCRs are unknown. The time point is: late sampling 161 to 241 days after vaccination in a few convalescent patients. Specified treatment: roughly nine-day PBMC culture with coronavirus spike peptide pools or control peptides (ViraFEST assay). With the Oncomine TCR Beta short-read assay, DNA from cultured CD4+ T cells was sequenced. Each CDR3 protein is one row after TCRdb ran MiXCR on the PCR reads. The sample has more than 15,000 distinct CDR3 sequences; about 50% are singletons. Sample: CD4+ T cells from blood, cultured in vitro, taken about 7 months after SARS-CoV-2 vaccination. Every receptor here comes from a human donor who had recovered from COVID-19.

V and J are TRBV5-4 and TRBJ1-1, with D unclear. This CDR3 has 15 amino acids. The germline V gene has CDR1 SGHNT and CDR2 YYREEE (reference sequence). V was pared by 5 bases and J by 6 bases, with 20 bases between. The DNA of the CDR3 is TGTGCCAGCAGTGGGTGGGAGGGCTTCGGGTCTGAAGCTTTCTTT. This translates into CASSGWEGFGSEAFF.

The count of this clonotype is one. The rearrangement links TRBV20-1 to TRBJ2-5; D ambiguous. The germline gives CDR1 DFQATT, CDR2 SNEGSKA (reference sequence). The germline V and J ends were trimmed by 3 bases and 0 bases, with 11 bases remaining between them. The CDR3 consists of 14 residues. CDR3 amino acids: CSASIGDYQETQYF. The CDR3 DNA reads as TGCAGTGCTAGTATAGGAGACTACCAAGAGACCCAGTACTTC.

The chain employs TRBV5-8 and TRBJ2-7, with 9 bases fitting TRBD2. The trim removed 4 bases at V and 1 base at J, leaving 9 bases unmatched. The V gene's germline CDR1 is SGHTS and CDR2 YDEGEE. The CDR3 runs to 16 residues. The CDR3 DNA follows: TGTGCCAGCAGCCCCTTTGGGCTAGCGGGATCCTACGAGCAGTACTTC. This gives the protein CASSPFGLAGSYEQYF.

The CDR3 coding sequence is TGTGCCACCAGCAGGGGGGGCGGCACCACAGATACGCAGTATTTT. This gives the protein CATSRGGGTTDTQYF. The rearrangement uses TRBV15 and TRBJ2-3; D possibly matches TRBD1 or TRBD2 (6 bases each). Germline V lookup: CDR1 LNHNV, CDR2 YYDKDF (reference sequence). The CDR3 extends over 15 amino acids. V lost 3 bases to trimming and J lost 2 bases, with 12 bases between them.

This chain links TRBV5-1 with TRBJ2-5; the D is unclear. The germline V gene encodes CDR1 SGHRS and CDR2 YFSETQ. The CDR3 runs to 14 residues. Trimming removed 1 base at V and 1 base at J, with 8 bases between. The CDR3 reads CASSLFSFQETQYF. Written as DNA, the CDR3 is TGCGCCAGCAGCTTGTTCAGCTTCCAAGAGACCCAGTACTTC. The entire variable domain, with the rest obtained from reference TRBV5-1 and TRBJ2-5, is as follows: KAGVTQTPRYLIKTRGQQVTLSCSPISGHRSVSWYQQTPGQGLQFLFEYFSETQRNKGNFPGRFSGRQFSNSRSEMNVSTLELGDSALYLCASSLFSFQETQYFGPGTRLLVL.

This clonotype was observed a handful of times. The chain has TRBV7-6 and TRBJ2-7, with D hard to call. The CDR3 length is 14 residues. Germline values: CDR1 SGHVS, CDR2 FNYEAQ. V was shortened by 0 bases and J by 2 bases, with 8 bases between the two germline ends. CDR3 bases: TGTGCCAGCAGCTTAGCTGCCAGGCCCTACGAGCAGTACTTC. This encodes CASSLAARPYEQYF.

This clonotype was counted only a few times. This chain uses TRBV7-6 with TRBJ2-1; no clear D gene. The length of the CDR3 is 11 residues. Deletions cut 2 bases from V and 6 bases from J, with 2 bases between. CDR1 and CDR2 from the germline V gene are SGHVS and FNYEAQ. The CDR3: CASSLTNEQFF. The CDR3 bases are TGTGCCAGCAGCTTAACCAATGAGCAGTTCTTC.

The genes are TRBV7-3 and TRBJ2-2; D remains ambiguous. Between the trimmed V and J ends, which lost 1 base and 5 bases, there was a span of 14 bases. Germline-derived CDR1 and CDR2 are SGHTA and FQGTGA. The length of the CDR3 is 16 residues. In nucleotides, the CDR3 is TGTGCCAGCAGCTTAAGTGGTGGCTATTCTACCGGGGAGCTGTTTTTT. As protein: CASSLSGGYSTGELFF.

The V and J genes are TRBV11-3 and TRBJ2-3; D may match TRBD1 or TRBD2 (5 bases each). The CDR3 length is 15 residues. Trimming stripped 5 bases from V and 2 bases from J, with 14 bases between. Germline V lookup: CDR1 SGHNT, CDR2 YENEEA. The CDR3 here is CASSRIEGFTDTQYF. In nucleotides, the CDR3 is TGTGCCAGCAGCCGTATAGAGGGGTTCACAGATACGCAGTATTTT.

The chain has TRBV20-1 and TRBJ2-3; 8 nucleotides agree with TRBD2. The CDR3 consists of 14 residues. J was trimmed by 2 bases and V by 3 bases; bases with no gene match: 4. CDR1 is DFQATT and CDR2 is SNEGSKA in the germline V gene (reference sequence). The CDR3 DNA follows: TGCAGTGCTAGCACAGCGGGAGCCACAGATACGCAGTATTTT. Translated: CSASTAGATDTQYF.

The chain has TRBV20-1 and TRBJ2-7; 8 bases match TRBD2. CDR1 is DFQATT and CDR2 is SNEGSKA in the germline V gene (reference sequence). The J segment lost 0 bases and the V segment lost 4 bases, leaving 5 bases of the junction unmatched. This CDR3 is 14 amino acids long. The CDR3 nucleotides read TGCAGTGCTACAACCGGACTAGCCTCCTACGAGCAGTACTTC. It encodes CSATTGLASYEQYF.

This clonotype was detected once. At one of its ends the junction is not consistent with the germline gene, which may arise from a read error. This sequence joins TRBV24-1 and TRBJ1-5, with D unresolved. The length of the CDR3 is 14 residues. Germline CDR1 and CDR2: KGHDR and SFDVKD. CDR3 protein: CASSLRHSNQPQHF. The CDR3 nucleotides are TGTGCCAGCAGTCTCCGTCATAGCAATCAGCCCCAGCATTTT.

The gene calls are TRBV7-2 and TRBJ2-3; D is perhaps TRBD1 (6 bases). With 7 bases removed from V and 0 bases from J, the gap between germline ends came to 14 bases. CDR3 length equals 15 residues. Germline CDR1 reads SGHTA; CDR2 reads FQGNSA. CDR3 residues: CASTYPTGSTDTQYF. CDR3 bases: TGTGCCAGCACCTACCCCACAGGGAGCACAGATACGCAGTATTTT.

The chain couples TRBV6-5 to TRBJ2-7; 9 nucleotides align to TRBD1. This CDR3 region has 15 residues. Losses at the gene ends were 2 bases for V and 3 bases for J; bases not matched to a gene: 5. Germline lookup yields CDR1 MNHEY and CDR2 SVGAGI. The CDR3 DNA follows: TGTGCCAGCAGTTACCCGGGACAGGGTAACTACGAGCAGTACTTC. It translates to CASSYPGQGNYEQYF.

This chain uses TRBV20-1 with TRBJ2-1, with 10 bases lining up with TRBD2. J gave up 7 bases and V 6 bases, and 12 bases lay outside the gene matches. The CDR3 sequence is 15 residues long. The germline V gene encodes CDR1 DFQATT and CDR2 SNEGSKA (reference sequence). The chain's CDR3 is CSAAWGLAGANEQFF. In nucleotides, the CDR3 is TGCAGTGCCGCCTGGGGGCTAGCGGGAGCGAATGAGCAGTTCTTC.

This chain links TRBV4-3 with TRBJ1-5, with D hard to call. The germline V and J ends were trimmed by 0 bases and 2 bases, with 14 bases remaining between them. The CDR3 spans 17 residues. Germline V lookup: CDR1 LGHNA, CDR2 YSLEER. CDR3 bases: TGCGCCAGCAGCCAAGATGCTGTGGTCGGAGGCAATCAGCCCCAGCATTTT. This encodes CASSQDAVVGGNQPQHF.

This clonotype appeared a few times. The CDR3 DNA reads TGCGCCAGCAGCTTTCCCCGGGGGCAAGAGACCCAGTACTTC. Its protein product is CASSFPRGQETQYF. The chain employs TRBV5-1 and TRBJ2-5, with a possible D match to TRBD2 (6 bases). Trimming left V 2 bases short and J 2 bases short, with 10 bases between. CDR1 and CDR2 from the germline V gene are SGHRS and YFSETQ. This CDR3 is 14 amino acids long.

The V call is TRBV20-1, the J call TRBJ1-1; tentatively, D is TRBD1 (5 bases). Per the germline V gene, CDR1 is DFQATT and CDR2 is SNEGSKA (reference sequence). The V end lost 6 bases, the J end lost 3 bases, and 26 bases lay between the germline ends. This CDR3 comprises 17 residues. The CDR3 DNA reads TGCAGTGCCACGTCCCCCTGGACGAGGGGATCTGACACTGAAGCTTTCTTT. Residues: CSATSPWTRGSDTEAFF.

In this sample, this clonotype turned up once. J is TRBJ2-3 and V is TRBV12-3 or TRBV12-4; D unresolved. This CDR3 contains 14 residues. The ends were cut back, 6 bases at V and 0 bases at J, with 10 bases in the middle. As DNA, the CDR3 is TGTGCCAGCAGGGATCTACCCAGCACAGATACGCAGTATTTT. It codes for CASRDLPSTDTQYF.

The chain combines TRBV2 with TRBJ2-1; D is uncertain. Trimming took off 4 bases at V and 6 bases at J, with 13 bases between the two ends. The CDR3 sequence is 14 residues long. Germline assignment: CDR1 SNHLY and CDR2 FYNNEI. CDR3 in amino acids: CASSGTRWGNEQFF. DNA for the CDR3: TGTGCCAGCAGTGGAACCAGATGGGGCAATGAGCAGTTCTTC.

This chain uses TRBV27 with TRBJ1-2; no clear D gene. The length of the CDR3 is 16 residues. CDR1 is MNHEY and CDR2 is SMNVEV in the germline V gene (reference sequence). Trimming cost V 6 bases and J 4 bases, with 21 bases left between them. The CDR3 DNA reads TGTGCCAGCAGGTCCGCTGGCGATCCTAAAATCTATGGCTACACCTTC. Translated, it gives CASRSAGDPKIYGYTF.

The CDR3 nucleotides read TGTGCCAGCAGTCCAGTAGGGACAGCAAGAGATACGCAGTATTTT. The encoded protein is CASSPVGTARDTQYF. The chain joins TRBV6-1 to TRBJ2-3; 7 bases line up with TRBD1. This CDR3 comprises 15 residues. V shed 5 bases and J 5 bases; nucleotides not matched to a gene: 10. Germline V gives CDR1 MNHNS, CDR2 SASEGT.

The chain employs TRBV4-1 and TRBJ2-7; maybe TRBD2 (6 bases). The ends were cut back, 1 base at V and 2 bases at J, with 15 bases in the middle. The CDR3 spans 16 residues. Germline CDR1 is MGHRA and CDR2 is YSYEKL. CDR3 in amino acids: CASSQGEADWTYEQYF. In nucleotides, the CDR3 is TGCGCCAGCAGCCAAGGGGAGGCAGATTGGACCTACGAGCAGTACTTC.

This clonotype was counted between two and nine times. The V call is TRBV7-9, the J call TRBJ2-1, with D perhaps TRBD2 (6 bases). In germline, CDR1 is SEHNR, CDR2 FQNEAQ (reference sequence). The CDR3 is 13 residues long. V lost 2 bases and J 8 bases, leaving 10 bases between the germline ends. CDR3 nucleotide sequence: TGTGCCAGCAGCTTACTTAGCGGTTATGAGCAGTTCTTC. Translating gives CASSLLSGYEQFF.

The gene calls are TRBV6-1 and TRBJ1-5; 9 nucleotides align to TRBD1. The CDR3 has 17 amino acids. J was trimmed by 3 bases and V by 3 bases; bases with no gene match: 9. Germline CDR1 and CDR2: MNHNS and SASEGT. For the CDR3, the DNA is TGTGCCAGCAGTGATCGAACAGGGGGCCCCATCAATCAGCCCCAGCATTTT. Translated, it gives CASSDRTGGPINQPQHF.

V usage is TRBV7-9 and J usage is TRBJ2-1, with TRBD2 identical over 16 bases. The CDR3 is made up of 16 amino acids. V was clipped by 3 bases and J by 9 bases; unmatched bases: 5. Germline values: CDR1 SEHNR, CDR2 FQNEAQ (reference sequence). The CDR3 here is CASSFTGTSGRVEQFF. The CDR3 DNA is TGTGCCAGCAGCTTCACCGGGACTAGCGGGAGGGTTGAGCAGTTCTTC.

A few counts support this clonotype. The rearrangement uses TRBV5-1 and TRBJ2-7; D possibly corresponds to TRBD2 (6 bases). The V gene lost 0 bases and the J gene lost 6 bases, with 19 bases spanning the gap. Per germline, CDR1 SGHRS and CDR2 YFSETQ. The CDR3 loop spans 16 amino acids. The CDR3 DNA sequence: TGCGCCAGCAGCTTGGAGGTGCGGGGTGCCCTCGGCGAGCAGTACTTC. Protein sequence: CASSLEVRGALGEQYF. The whole variable domain, filled in from reference TRBV5-1 and TRBJ2-7, reads KAGVTQTPRYLIKTRGQQVTLSCSPISGHRSVSWYQQTPGQGLQFLFEYFSETQRNKGNFPGRFSGRQFSNSRSEMNVSTLELGDSALYLCASSLEVRGALGEQYFGPGTRLTVT.